What follows are 3 T cell receptor beta chains derived from one specimen sequenced in a study of siplizumab effects on memory and regulatory T cells. Here immunoSEQ multiplex PCR was the method, and the copy in TCRdb shows in-frame clones only, minus some. The sample has about 52,000 clones, 95% to 98% seen once. The specimen sequenced was naive CD4+ T cells sorted from blood. The source is a human donor in good health.

This sequence joins TRBV11-3 and TRBJ1-3; TRBD1 aligns across 7 bases. The V and J ends lost 5 bases and 0 bases, in that order; junction bases with no gene match: 7. The germline V gene has CDR1 SGHNT and CDR2 YENEEA. The CDR3 has 16 amino acids. Written as DNA, the CDR3 is TGTGCCAGCAGCCCCTGGACAGGCAACTCTGGAAACACCATATATTTT. Translation: CASSPWTGNSGNTIYF. Full variable domain (outside the CDR3, taken from reference TRBV11-3 and TRBJ1-3): EAGVVQSPRYKIIEKKQPVAFWCNPISGHNTLYWYLQNLGQGPELLIRYENEEAVDDSQLPKDRFSAERLKGVDSTLKIQPAELGDSAVYLCASSPWTGNSGNTIYFGEGSWLTVV.

The V and J genes are TRBV6-6 and TRBJ1-4; no firm D call. Trimming cost V 0 bases and J 8 bases, with 4 bases left between them. The V gene's germline CDR1 is MNHNY and CDR2 SVGAGI (reference sequence). The CDR3 spans 12 residues. CDR3 nucleotide sequence: TGTGCCAGCAGTTACTCCCAAGAAAAACTGTTTTTT. As protein: CASSYSQEKLFF.

The chain carries TRBV5-1 and TRBJ2-3, with TRBD1 matching over 9 bases. Germline-derived CDR1 and CDR2 are SGHRS and YFSETQ. Trimming took 0 bases from V and 6 from J; bases not matched to a gene: 11. This CDR3 has 17 amino acids. The CDR3 nucleotides are TGCGCCAGCAGCTTGGATCCAGTCGGGACAGGGAGGGATACGCAGTATTTT. Translated, it gives CASSLDPVGTGRDTQYF.